Here is one T cell receptor (beta chain) with its context. The specificity of this receptor is unknown. No base qualities exist here, and no much larger clone lies one base off it. TCR beta VDJ combination and CDR3 sequence profiling used genomic DNA as the template. An Illumina HiSeq 2000 was used for TCR repertoire sequencing. The authors' analysis ran thus. TRBV/TRBJ rearrangement plots, CDR3 size and DJ length profiles, and Simpson's diversity index were used to evaluate the repertoires. The most abundant DNA sequence in the deep sequencing data was taken as the immunodominant clone. CDR3 amino acid sequences were screened for sharing across subjects and compared with published repertoires and the VDJdb database. The raw public data were reprocessed by TCRdb itself: fastp quality trimming at Q25, MiXCR clonotype calling, in-frame beta chains only. Entries are consolidated by CDR3 protein sequence, retaining the most common genes and DNA. None of the V and J calls come from the authors' own analysis; TCRdb made them. This sample has a few hundred thousand distinct CDR3 sequences in its table, and 60% to 65% of those were observed once. 29% of the sample is in the top ten clones.

These data belong to a study of CD8+CD57+ T cells in acquired aplastic anemia listed by TCRdb under 2018. For context, the study as a whole: Extracted DNA from sorted CD4+ and CD8+ cells averaged around 3.4 ug, ranging from about 0.18 to 27.4 ug. For healthy donor samples, the average read count was about 10.8 million for CD4+ cells and around 12 million for CD8+ cells.

In the study, sorted CD4+ and CD8+ blood T cells from patients with severe aplastic anemia and from healthy subjects underwent deep sequencing of TCR repertoires. Ficoll-Paque density gradient centrifugation was used to isolate peripheral blood mononuclear cells. CD4+ and CD8+ T cells were sorted by FACS or magnetic beads before DNA extraction. From V the trimming removes 8 bases and from J it removes 4 bases, while the gene matches leave 5 bases of the junction unaccounted for. The CDR3 goes from the cysteine to the phenylalanine over 14 residues. Of all the DNA, just the CDR3 is kept, 42 bases in frame from base 1. Taken from the germline V gene (reference sequence), the CDR1 and CDR2 loops are SEHNR and FQNEAQ. Results the study describes overall, beyond this receptor: Some 27 CD8+ CDR3 sequences were found in both patients and controls but appeared to be highly expressed in patients and within the immunodominant clones of the patients. No significant difference in CD8+ Simpson's diversity was found between patients and healthy controls (P=0.060).

This sequence uses TRBV7-9 and TRBJ1-4; 9 bases in the middle match TRBD1. The receptor was isolated from a human donor in good health. The source material was sorted CD4+, CD8+, or CD8+CD57+ T cells (not recorded which) from PBMCs. The DNA sequence is given as TGTGCCAGCGCCGGGACAGGGAGTAATGAAAAACTGTTTTTT. This translates into CASAGTGSNEKLFF. Extended through the reference TRBV7-9 and TRBJ1-4 proteins, this CDR3 yields the full variable domain: DTGVSQNPRHKITKRGQNVTFRCDPISEHNRLYWYRQTLGQGPEFLTYFQNEAQLEKSRLLSDRFSAERPKGSFSTLEIQRTEQGDSAMYLCASAGTGSNEKLFFGSGTQLSVL.